This T cell receptor (beta chain) was found in a study of T cells after yellow fever vaccination. Notes on the study in general: Bulk-population clonotypes that are abundant could appear as contaminants in FACS-sorted repertoires. The secondary T-cell response peaked on day 5, not day 15, but was weaker.

A 5'RACE template-switching step, the method used to make TCR cDNA, added a universal primer site and UMIs. TCRdb fed the 5' RACE reads into MiXCR, producing one record per CDR3 protein. The sample consists of approximately 550,000 distinct CDR3 sequences, approximately 21% of them appearing once. This clonotype was observed a few times. What it binds is unknown. Per the germline V gene, CDR1 is SGHTA and CDR2 is FQGTGA. The CDR3 length is 15 residues. The J segment lost 8 bases and the V segment lost 5 bases, leaving 11 bases of the junction unmatched. The chain combines TRBV7-3 with TRBJ2-3; 9 bases map to TRBD1. The receptor was derived from a man aged 30 to 45 who received the YFV17D yellow fever vaccine. Specimen: PBMCs, collected 15 days after the yellow fever booster vaccination. CDR3 loop: CASSTDRGSDGTQYF. The DNA of the CDR3 is TGTGCCAGCAGCACCGACAGGGGGTCCGACGGTACGCAGTATTTT.